This T cell receptor beta chain was recorded in a study of blood T cell repertoires in COVID-19. The CDR3 contains 15 residues. The ends lost 3 bases at V and 9 bases at J; junction bases unmatched: 9. Germline V gene lookup returns CDR1 MNHEY and CDR2 SVGEGT. Authors' processing steps: Nucleated cell counts were estimated from reference gene primer amplification. TCRdb's table, derived via immunoSEQ multiplex PCR, lists solely in-frame clones and lacks some. The DNA gave D and trimming, while V, J and clone size come from that table. The sample carries about 16,000 clones, 85% to 95% recorded once. Sequenced input: peripheral blood. V is TRBV6-2 or TRBV6-3 and J is TRBJ2-1, with 9 nucleotides matching TRBD2. This TCR came from a human donor with active COVID-19. The donor label of this sample is uncertain. CDR3 sequence reads: CASSYAGGLGGEQFF. The CDR3 nucleotides are TGTGCCAGCAGTTATGCGGGAGGGCTCGGGGGTGAGCAGTTCTTC.